Following are 25 T cell receptor beta chains from one sample sequenced in a study of beta chain features in type 1 diabetes. Isolated RNA was reverse transcribed in full, so expressed TCRB transcripts were sequenced. Measured with immunoSEQ multiplex PCR; TCRdb has only the in-frame clones, and not every one. The sample has 80,000 to 90,000 clones; roughly a third are singletons. Sequenced input: stem cell memory CD4+ T cells from blood. These receptors were collected from a woman aged 18-29 years in good health.

This clone was seen a few times. The chain joins TRBV19 to TRBJ2-1, with TRBD2 matching 10 bases. The trim removed 5 bases at V and 9 bases at J, leaving 16 bases unmatched. CDR1 is LNHDA, CDR2 SQIVND, per germline (reference sequence). The CDR3 has 17 amino acids. CDR3 in amino acids: CASSARTSGIRSGEQFF. As DNA, the CDR3 is TGTGCCAGTAGTGCACGGACTAGCGGTATCCGAAGCGGTGAGCAGTTCTTC. The full variable domain, its missing parts supplied by reference TRBV19 and TRBJ2-1, is DGGITQSPKYLFRKEGQNVTLSCEQNLNHDAMYWYRQDPGQGLRLIYYSQIVNDFQKGDIAEGYSVSREKKESFPLTVTSAQKNPTAFYLCASSARTSGIRSGEQFFGPGTRLTVL.

V usage is TRBV5-1 and J usage is TRBJ2-3, with 8 bases lining up with TRBD2. Trimming at V came to 1 base and at J to 6 bases, leaving 10 bases not matched to a gene. This CDR3 has 16 amino acids. Germline V gene sequence: CDR1 SGHRS, CDR2 YFSETQ. The CDR3 sequence is CASSLSQRGRGDTQYF. The CDR3 bases are TGCGCCAGCAGCTTGAGTCAGCGGGGGCGCGGGGATACGCAGTATTTT.

The chain links TRBV19 to TRBJ1-5; 7 bases agree with TRBD1. The CDR3 extends over 15 amino acids. CDR1 and CDR2 (germline): LNHDA, SQIVND (reference sequence). With V trimmed by 2 bases and J by 2 bases, 3 bases remained unmatched. The CDR3 protein is CASSITGAGNQPQHF. DNA of the CDR3: TGTGCCAGTAGTATAACAGGGGCTGGCAATCAGCCCCAGCATTTT.

The genes are TRBV6-5 and TRBJ1-5, with 7 bases fitting TRBD1. Germline V lookup: CDR1 MNHEY, CDR2 SVGAGI. V dropped 5 bases and J dropped 7; count of bases not matched to a gene: 5. This CDR3 spans 13 amino acids. This CDR3 is CASSQTGLQPQHF. CDR3 in DNA: TGTGCCAGCAGTCAGACAGGGTTACAGCCCCAGCATTTT.

This chain uses TRBV19 with TRBJ1-3; no reliable D call. In germline, CDR1 is LNHDA, CDR2 SQIVND (reference sequence). CDR3 length: 14 residues. The V end lost 8 bases, the J end lost 0 bases, and 11 bases lay between the germline ends. The CDR3 DNA is TGTGCCAGTGGAGGCCCTATCTCTGGAAACACCATATATTTT. As protein: CASGGPISGNTIYF.

CDR3 region: CASSPRGVTEAFF. The CDR3 DNA follows: TGTGCCAGCTCACCACGGGGGGTCACTGAAGCTTTCTTT. The J gene is TRBJ1-1, the V gene TRBV18; a weak D match, TRBD1 (5 bases). The CDR3 is made up of 13 amino acids. The ends were cut back, 1 base at V and 4 bases at J, with 7 bases in the middle. In germline, CDR1 is KGHSH, CDR2 LQKENI.

This chain joins TRBV13 and TRBJ1-3; D is possibly TRBD1 (5 bases). CDR3 length: 16 amino acids. Germline V lookup: CDR1 PRHDT, CDR2 FYEKMQ (reference sequence). V was clipped by 3 bases and J by 0 bases, with 12 bases between them. The CDR3 bases are TGTGCCAGCAGCTTCGGGGGTCCAAGCTCTGGAAACACCATATATTTT. This translates into CASSFGGPSSGNTIYF.

J is TRBJ2-7 and V is TRBV12-5, with TRBD2 as a possible D gene (5 bases). CDR1 is LGHNT, CDR2 FRNRAP, per germline. Trimming removed 2 bases from V and 4 bases from J, with 9 bases in between. This CDR3 contains 13 residues. CDR3 nucleotides: TGTGCTAGTGGTTTGAGTCCGGGGTACGAGCAGTACTTC. As protein: CASGLSPGYEQYF.

This chain connects TRBV7-3 to TRBJ1-1; unclear D gene. CDR1 is SGHTA and CDR2 is FQGTGA in the germline V gene. V gave up 3 bases and J gave up 0 bases, with 11 bases separating them. This CDR3 region has 15 residues. Written as DNA, the CDR3 is TGTGCCAGCAGCTTCGTCGAACGGTTGAACACTGAAGCTTTCTTT. Translated: CASSFVERLNTEAFF.

In this sample, this clone turned up a few times. The rearrangement uses TRBV7-3 and TRBJ1-1; TRBD1 is a possible D gene (5 bases). The CDR3 covers 13 residues. CDR1 and CDR2 (germline): SGHTA, FQGTGA. The germline V and J ends were trimmed by 4 bases and 5 bases, with 11 bases remaining between them. CDR3 sequence (DNA): TGTGCCAGCAGCTCGCAGGGTGGGACTGAAGCTTTCTTT. Residues: CASSSQGGTEAFF.

V gene TRBV11-3 combines with J gene TRBJ1-1; D unclear. This CDR3 spans 14 amino acids. Germline-derived CDR1 and CDR2 are SGHNT and YENEEA. V gave up 6 bases and J gave up 1 base, with 12 bases separating them. CDR3 DNA sequence: TGTGCCAGCAGACAAAGCGGGAGGAACACTGAAGCTTTCTTT. It encodes CASRQSGRNTEAFF.

This clone was seen a few times. This rearrangement joins TRBV19 to TRBJ2-7, with 13 nucleotides matching TRBD2. The length of the CDR3 is 15 residues. Germline CDR1 LNHDA, CDR2 SQIVND (reference sequence). J lost 4 bases, V lost 6 bases, and 6 bases had no gene match. The CDR3 spells CASSSGLAGRYEQYF. CDR3 nucleotide sequence: TGTGCCAGTAGCTCGGGACTAGCGGGAAGGTACGAGCAGTACTTC.

CDR3 in amino acids: CASSPDRGGNTGELFF. In nucleotides, the CDR3 is TGTGCCAGCAGTCCCGACAGGGGGGGAAACACCGGGGAGCTGTTTTTT. This chain joins TRBV2 and TRBJ2-2, with 9 positions matching TRBD1. Germline V gene lookup returns CDR1 SNHLY and CDR2 FYNNEI. The junction had 6 bases not matched to a gene; V was cut back by 5 bases and J by 2 bases. This CDR3 is built from 16 residues.

The chain carries TRBV5-1 and TRBJ2-3; 13 bases agree with TRBD2. The CDR3 length is 16 residues. V lost 1 base and J lost 6; bases outside the gene matches: 5. Looked up from germline, CDR1 is SGHRS and CDR2 is YFSETQ. CDR3 coding DNA: TGCGCCAGCAGCTTGACTAGCGGGGGGGAAGGGGATACGCAGTATTTT. Translation gives CASSLTSGGEGDTQYF.

The CDR3 DNA sequence: TGTGCCAGCTCCCCGGGGACAGGGACCTACGAGCAGTACTTC. It encodes CASSPGTGTYEQYF. The chain joins TRBV9 to TRBJ2-7, with TRBD1 identical over 9 bases. J was trimmed by 2 bases and V by 7 bases; bases with no gene match: 7. The CDR3 extends over 14 amino acids. Germline CDR1 is SGDLS and CDR2 is YYNGEE.

The chain recombines TRBV10-3 with TRBJ2-5; TRBD2 matches at 10 bases. The V gene end was trimmed by 8 bases and the J gene end by 13 bases; junction bases not matched to a gene: 10. This CDR3 has 12 amino acids. Germline V lookup: CDR1 ENHRY, CDR2 SYGVKD. CDR3 loop: CAIRLETSGPYF. CDR3 bases: TGTGCCATCCGTTTGGAGACTAGCGGGCCGTACTTC.

The chain recombines TRBV12-5 with TRBJ1-1; 7 bases match TRBD1. Losses at the gene ends were 4 bases for V and 4 bases for J; bases not matched to a gene: 9. CDR1 is LGHNT, CDR2 FRNRAP, per germline. The CDR3 is 15 amino acids. The CDR3: CASGWGDSWSTEAFF. The CDR3 DNA sequence: TGTGCTAGTGGTTGGGGGGACAGCTGGAGCACTGAAGCTTTCTTT.

The V and J genes are TRBV6-5 and TRBJ2-7; D is unclear. The germline V gene encodes CDR1 MNHEY and CDR2 SVGAGI. With 8 bases removed from V and 6 bases from J, the gap between germline ends came to 17 bases. CDR3 length: 13 amino acids. In DNA form, the CDR3 reads TGTGCCAGCCTTTCAAAAACTACGGGCGAGCAGTACTTC. It translates to CASLSKTTGEQYF.

The gene calls are TRBV5-6 and TRBJ2-1, with 12 positions matching TRBD2. The CDR3 has 14 amino acids. Unmatched junction bases numbered 3, after V lost 0 bases and J lost 11 bases. Germline CDR1 reads SGHDT; CDR2 reads YYEEEE. CDR3 amino acids: CASSLGLAGGKQFF. The DNA of the CDR3 is TGTGCCAGCAGCTTGGGCCTAGCGGGAGGGAAGCAGTTCTTC. Drawing the rest from reference TRBV5-6 and TRBJ2-1, the complete variable domain is DAGVTQSPTHLIKTRGQQVTLRCSPKSGHDTVSWYQQALGQGPQFIFQYYEEEERQRGNFPDRFSGHQFPNYSSELNVNALLLGDSALYLCASSLGLAGGKQFFGPGTRLTVL.

This chain joins TRBV5-1 and TRBJ2-1; 12 nucleotides agree with TRBD2. The V gene end was trimmed by 0 bases and the J gene end by 8 bases; junction bases not matched to a gene: 9. This CDR3 contains 17 residues. Germline V gives CDR1 SGHRS, CDR2 YFSETQ. This CDR3 is CASSLGSTSGSDDEQFF. CDR3 coding DNA: TGCGCCAGCAGCTTGGGTTCGACTAGCGGGAGCGACGATGAGCAGTTCTTC.

The gene calls are TRBV23-1 and TRBJ1-4, with 10 bases that match TRBD1. TRBV23-1 is assigned to the ORF class and has an uncertain function. There are 16 residues in the CDR3. V was clipped by 0 bases and J by 5 bases; unmatched bases: 3. The CDR3 region is CASSQSDRGVNEKLFF. The CDR3 DNA reads TGCGCCAGCAGTCAATCGGACAGGGGGGTAAATGAAAAACTGTTTTTT.

This CDR3 reads CASSLTALSTDTQYF. CDR3 nucleotides: TGCGCCAGCAGCTTGACAGCTCTTAGCACAGATACGCAGTATTTT. The chain uses TRBV5-1 and TRBJ2-3; D is unresolved. The CDR3 is 15 amino acids. CDR1 is SGHRS, CDR2 YFSETQ, per germline. V was trimmed by 1 base and J by 0 bases, leaving 9 bases between them.

This clone was recorded a few times. V is TRBV2 and J is TRBJ1-1; perhaps TRBD1 as D (6 bases). V was pared by 3 bases and J by 4 bases, with 15 bases between. The CDR3 covers 15 residues. CDR1 SNHLY and CDR2 FYNNEI come from the germline V gene. The CDR3 coding sequence is TGTGCCAGCAGTGAGCAGGGGATCGGAACCACTGAAGCTTTCTTT. Translation gives CASSEQGIGTTEAFF. Variable domain in full (rest from reference TRBV2 and TRBJ1-1): EPEVTQTPSHQVTQMGQEVILRCVPISNHLYFYWYRQILGQKVEFLVSFYNNEISEKSEIFDDQFSVERPDGSNFTLKIRSTKLEDSAMYFCASSEQGIGTTEAFFGQGTRLTVV.

CDR3 nucleotides: TGTGCCAGCAGCTCCCCCCGAGGCTTCCGTTCCTACGAGCAGTACTTC. Protein product: CASSSPRGFRSYEQYF. The V gene is TRBV7-6, the J gene TRBJ2-7; D unclear. With 4 bases removed from V and 1 base from J, the gap between germline ends came to 17 bases. From germline, CDR1 is SGHVS and CDR2 FNYEAQ. CDR3 length: 16 amino acids.

The chain couples TRBV19 to TRBJ1-1; D gene ambiguous. This CDR3 spans 16 amino acids. Trimming removed 4 bases from V and 4 bases from J, with 19 bases in between. Germline assignment: CDR1 LNHDA and CDR2 SQIVND (reference sequence). CDR3 nucleotides: TGTGCCAGTAGTACCCCCGGAGATCCGAGGAGCACTGAAGCTTTCTTT. Protein sequence: CASSTPGDPRSTEAFF.